This T cell receptor beta chain was captured in a study of cytomegalovirus exposure and HLA in healthy donors. The PCR used 60 Vbeta and 13 Jbeta primers. The assay was immunoSEQ multiplex PCR, and TCRdb's table has in-frame clones only and misses some. The table has some 95,000 clones, roughly 76% seen once. The sample consisted of PBMCs. The clonotype originates from a female donor in good health and CMV-seronegative.

The CDR3 region has the DNA TGTGCCAGCCAAACGGGGGGAACCTATGGCTACACCTTC. Protein sequence: CASQTGGTYGYTF. The chain employs TRBV6-7 and TRBJ1-2; D is possibly TRBD1 (5 bases). TRBV6-7 is recorded as an ORF, its role being uncertain. The V end lost 8 bases, the J end lost 4 bases, and 14 bases lay between the germline ends. This CDR3 spans 13 amino acids.